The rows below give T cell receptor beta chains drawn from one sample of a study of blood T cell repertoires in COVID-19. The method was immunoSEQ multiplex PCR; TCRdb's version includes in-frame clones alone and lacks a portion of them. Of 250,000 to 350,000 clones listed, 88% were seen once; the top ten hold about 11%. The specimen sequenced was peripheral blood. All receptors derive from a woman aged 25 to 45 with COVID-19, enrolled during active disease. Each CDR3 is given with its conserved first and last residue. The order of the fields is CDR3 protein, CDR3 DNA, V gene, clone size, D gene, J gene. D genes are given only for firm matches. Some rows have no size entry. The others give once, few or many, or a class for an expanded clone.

CDR3: CASTPLAPSTDTQYF
DNA: TGTGCCAGCACCCCCCTAGCGCCGAGCACAGATACGCAGTATTTT
V: TRBV2
size: NA
D: NA
J: TRBJ2-3

CDR3: CASSYTTSGLPQYF
DNA: TGTGCCAGCAGTTACACGACTAGCGGGCTCCCACAGTACTTC
V: TRBV6-5
size: NA
D: TRBD2
J: TRBJ2-7

CDR3: CASGSAGSGDSPLHF
DNA: TGTGCCAGCGGATCGGCGGGGAGTGGGGATTCACCCCTCCACTTT
V: TRBV6-5
size: NA
D: NA
J: TRBJ1-6

CDR3: CASSPGGLTEAFF
DNA: TGTGCCAGCAGCCCAGGAGGCCTCACTGAAGCTTTCTTT
V: TRBV3-1/TRBV3-2
size: many
D: NA
J: TRBJ1-1

CDR3: CASSQSGMEEQYF
DNA: TGCGCCAGCAGCCAAAGCGGGATGGAGGAGCAGTACTTC
V: TRBV4-1
size: NA
D: TRBD2
J: TRBJ2-7

CDR3: CASSKTIDRDSAYEQYF
DNA: TGTGCCAGTAGTAAAACGATCGATCGGGACTCAGCCTACGAGCAGTACTTC
V: TRBV19
size: NA
D: NA
J: TRBJ2-7

CDR3: CASTRSGEQYF
DNA: TGTGCCAGCACAAGATCAGGCGAGCAGTACTTC
V: TRBV6-5
size: NA
D: NA
J: TRBJ2-7

CDR3: CASSQAPVAGGELFF
DNA: TGCGCCAGCAGCCAAGCCCCTGTGGCGGGAGGGGAGCTGTTTTTT
V: TRBV4-3
size: NA
D: NA
J: TRBJ2-2

CDR3: CASSPDTDRASGNTIYF
DNA: TGTGCCAGCAGCCCAGACACGGACAGGGCCTCTGGAAACACCATATATTTT
V: TRBV3-1/TRBV3-2
size: NA
D: TRBD1
J: TRBJ1-3

CDR3: CASRGGEKLFF
DNA: TGTGCCAGCAGAGGGGGAGAAAAACTGTTTTTT
V: TRBV2
size: NA
D: NA
J: TRBJ1-4

CDR3: CASSEATSGMREQYF
DNA: TGTGCCAGCAGTGAAGCAACTAGCGGGATGCGGGAGCAGTACTTC
V: TRBV2
size: few
D: TRBD2
J: TRBJ2-7

CDR3: CASSSQSPGGLTNEKLFF
DNA: TGTGCCAGCAGTTCCCAAAGCCCAGGGGGCCTGACTAATGAAAAACTGTTTTTT
V: TRBV28
size: few
D: TRBD1
J: TRBJ1-4

CDR3: CASSYGTGGTFQETQYF
DNA: TGTGCCAGCAGCTACGGGACAGGGGGCACCTTCCAAGAGACCCAGTACTTC
V: TRBV7-3
size: NA
D: TRBD1
J: TRBJ2-5

CDR3: CASSQDPGGGASYEQYF
DNA: TGTGCCAGCAGCCAAGACCCCGGTGGGGGGGCATCCTACGAGCAGTACTTC
V: TRBV3-1/TRBV3-2
size: NA
D: NA
J: TRBJ2-7

CDR3: CATSRAGGAETQYF
DNA: TGTGCCACCAGCAGGGCAGGGGGCGCGGAGACCCAGTACTTC
V: TRBV15
size: NA
D: TRBD1
J: TRBJ2-5

CDR3: CASSKGLGGPNTQYF
DNA: TGTGCCAGTAGTAAGGGGTTAGGAGGGCCAAATACGCAGTATTTT
V: TRBV19
size: NA
D: NA
J: TRBJ2-3

CDR3: CASSQEIAVRAETEAFF
DNA: TGCGCCAGCAGCCAAGAGATCGCAGTGAGGGCGGAAACTGAAGCTTTCTTT
V: TRBV4-3
size: once
D: NA
J: TRBJ1-1

CDR3: CASSFTGTGGDSNQPQHF
DNA: TGTGCCAGCAGCTTTACCGGGACAGGGGGAGATAGCAATCAGCCCCAGCATTTT
V: TRBV7-8
size: NA
D: TRBD1
J: TRBJ1-5

CDR3: CASSFSRGSGGNTIYF
DNA: TGTGCCAGCAGCTTCAGCAGGGGATCGGGCGGAAACACCATATATTTT
V: TRBV11-2
size: once
D: NA
J: TRBJ1-3

CDR3: CAWSPPGGESNTIYF
DNA: TGTGCCTGGAGTCCCCCGGGGGGCGAATCGAACACCATATATTTT
V: TRBV30
size: few
D: NA
J: TRBJ1-3

CDR3: CASSSKREPTDTQYF
DNA: TGTGCCAGCAGCTCAAAGCGGGAGCCCACAGATACGCAGTATTTT
V: TRBV5-4
size: once
D: TRBD2
J: TRBJ2-3

CDR3: CASSFGPTSQETQYF
DNA: TGTGCCAGCAGCTTCGGGCCGACTAGCCAAGAGACCCAGTACTTC
V: TRBV5-4
size: NA
D: NA
J: TRBJ2-5

CDR3: CASSLAGRVVTEAFF
DNA: TGTGCCAGCAGCTTAGCGGGCAGGGTAGTGACTGAAGCTTTCTTT
V: TRBV7-9
size: NA
D: NA
J: TRBJ1-1

CDR3: CSVITSGPSTDTQYF
DNA: TGCAGCGTGATCACTAGCGGGCCTAGCACAGATACGCAGTATTTT
V: TRBV29-1
size: NA
D: TRBD2
J: TRBJ2-3

CDR3: CASSYSISGSSYEQYF
DNA: TGTGCCAGCAGTTACTCGATTAGCGGGTCTTCCTACGAGCAGTACTTC
V: TRBV6-5
size: NA
D: TRBD2
J: TRBJ2-7

CDR3: CASSLDRNQPQHF
DNA: TGTGCCAGCAGCCTCGACAGGAATCAGCCCCAGCATTTT
V: TRBV2
size: NA
D: NA
J: TRBJ1-5

CDR3: CAWGFREEQYF
DNA: TGTGCCTGGGGGTTCCGGGAGGAGCAGTACTTC
V: TRBV30
size: NA
D: NA
J: TRBJ2-7

CDR3: CASSHRDTEAFF
DNA: TGTGCCAGCAGTCACCGGGACACTGAAGCTTTCTTT
V: TRBV28
size: NA
D: NA
J: TRBJ1-1

CDR3: CASSLEAGGPSETQYF
DNA: TGTGCCAGCAGCTTAGAAGCGGGAGGGCCCTCGGAGACCCAGTACTTC
V: TRBV7-3
size: NA
D: TRBD2
J: TRBJ2-5

CDR3: CASVPSGVYNEQFF
DNA: TGTGCCAGCGTACCTAGCGGGGTGTACAATGAGCAGTTCTTC
V: TRBV2
size: once
D: TRBD2
J: TRBJ2-1

CDR3: CASSEQMSDTQYF
DNA: TGCGCCAGCAGTGAGCAGATGTCAGATACGCAGTATTTT
V: TRBV10-1
size: NA
D: NA
J: TRBJ2-3

CDR3: CATSLAGGFSGNTIYF
DNA: TGTGCCACCAGCTTGGCAGGGGGGTTCTCTGGAAACACCATATATTTT
V: TRBV15
size: NA
D: TRBD1
J: TRBJ1-3

CDR3: CASSRQGSYEQYF
DNA: TGTGCCAGCAGCCGACAGGGCTCCTACGAGCAGTACTTC
V: TRBV7-8
size: NA
D: TRBD1
J: TRBJ2-7

CDR3: CASSLHPRGGNYGYTF
DNA: TGTGCCAGCAGTTTGCACCCCCGGGGGGGGAACTATGGCTACACCTTC
V: TRBV27
size: NA
D: NA
J: TRBJ1-2

CDR3: CASSVDPGDISPLHF
DNA: TGTGCCAGCAGCGTAGACCCCGGGGACATTTCACCCCTCCACTTT
V: TRBV9
size: NA
D: NA
J: TRBJ1-6

CDR3: CASSLSLENTQYF
DNA: TGTGCCAGCAGTTTGTCATTGGAGAATACGCAGTATTTT
V: TRBV27
size: NA
D: NA
J: TRBJ2-3

CDR3: CSTSGTAYTGELFF
DNA: TGCAGCACATCAGGGACAGCATACACCGGGGAGCTGTTTTTT
V: TRBV29-1
size: NA
D: TRBD1
J: TRBJ2-2

CDR3: CASSRDREKLFF
DNA: TGTGCCAGCTCCCGGGACAGGGAAAAACTGTTTTTT
V: TRBV18
size: NA
D: TRBD1
J: TRBJ1-4

CDR3: CASSLTGLGEKLFF
DNA: TGTGCCAGCAGCTTGACAGGGTTGGGCGAAAAACTGTTTTTT
V: TRBV7-9
size: NA
D: TRBD1
J: TRBJ1-4

CDR3: CSASRGQPQHF
DNA: TGCAGTGCTTCCCGTGGCCAGCCCCAGCATTTT
V: TRBV20-1
size: once
D: NA
J: TRBJ1-5

CDR3: CASGLSQETQYF
DNA: TGTGCCAGCGGACTAAGTCAAGAGACCCAGTACTTC
V: TRBV2
size: NA
D: NA
J: TRBJ2-5

CDR3: CASSPPLPGQGPGSGSPLHF
DNA: TGTGCCAGCAGCCCCCCCCTCCCGGGACAGGGACCGGGGTCGGGGTCACCCCTCCACTTT
V: TRBV3-1/TRBV3-2
size: once
D: TRBD1
J: TRBJ1-6

CDR3: CASSLEAASNYGYTF
DNA: TGTGCCAGCAGCTTGGAGGCGGCATCTAACTATGGCTACACCTTC
V: TRBV5-5
size: NA
D: NA
J: TRBJ1-2

CDR3: CASSYRRAGTDTQYF
DNA: TGTGCCAGCAGTTACCGGAGGGCAGGGACAGATACGCAGTATTTT
V: TRBV6-2/TRBV6-3
size: few
D: NA
J: TRBJ2-3

CDR3: CASRDRGNTEAFF
DNA: TGTGCCAGCAGGGACAGGGGAAACACTGAAGCTTTCTTT
V: TRBV6-4
size: NA
D: TRBD1
J: TRBJ1-1

CDR3: CSVRAGASGYTF
DNA: TGCAGCGTTCGGGCAGGGGCTAGTGGCTACACCTTC
V: TRBV29-1
size: once
D: NA
J: TRBJ1-2

CDR3: CASSLAGGPGNEQFF
DNA: TGTGCCAGCAGCTTAGCGGGAGGGCCGGGGAATGAGCAGTTCTTC
V: TRBV7-9
size: NA
D: TRBD2
J: TRBJ2-1